Shown below are 26 T cell receptor beta chains from a single sample sequenced in a study of blood T cell repertoires in COVID-19. Repertoires were generated with immunoSEQ multiplex PCR, while TCRdb's copy carries only in-frame clones and drops some. The sample shows 200,000 to 250,000 clones, under 85% of them seen only once. Sequences were obtained from peripheral blood. The receptors derive from a young man who had recovered from COVID-19.

The chain recombines TRBV7-9 with TRBJ2-5; perhaps TRBD1 as D (5 bases). This CDR3 is built from 15 residues. Germline values: CDR1 SEHNR, CDR2 FQNEAQ (reference sequence). The V gene lost 5 bases and the J gene lost 4 bases, with 17 bases spanning the gap. The CDR3 loop is CASSVTGSTGETQYF. The DNA for the CDR3 is TGTGCCAGCAGCGTTACAGGATCCACGGGAGAGACCCAGTACTTC.

The chain links TRBV18 to TRBJ1-5; TRBD1 agrees at 9 bases. The germline CDR1 and CDR2 sequences are KGHSH and LQKENI. With V trimmed by 5 bases and J by 8 bases, 7 bases remained unmatched. The CDR3 is made up of 14 amino acids. Here the CDR3 DNA reads TGTGCCAGCTCAAAGGACAGGGGAACGGAGCCCCAGCATTTT. The encoded protein is CASSKDRGTEPQHF. The whole variable domain, remainder taken from reference TRBV18 and TRBJ1-5, is NAGVMQNPRHLVRRRGQEARLRCSPMKGHSHVYWYRQLPEEGLKFMVYLQKENIIDESGMPKERFSAEFPKEGPSILRIQQVVRGDSAAYFCASSKDRGTEPQHFGDGTRLSIL.

This sequence joins TRBV10-2 and TRBJ2-7, with D perhaps matching TRBD1 (5 bases). The germline V and J ends were trimmed by 5 bases and 0 bases, with 14 bases remaining between them. The CDR3 spans 15 residues. Germline assignment: CDR1 WSHSY and CDR2 SAAADI. The CDR3: CASSPWGFSSYEQYF. The DNA for the CDR3 is TGCGCCAGCAGTCCCTGGGGCTTCTCCTCCTACGAGCAGTACTTC.

The chain employs TRBV27 and TRBJ1-5; 9 positions agree with TRBD1. J gave up 4 bases and V 1 base, and 2 bases lay outside the gene matches. This CDR3 comprises 15 residues. Germline-derived CDR1 and CDR2 are MNHEY and SMNVEV (reference sequence). The chain's CDR3 is CASSLYRGLNQPQHF. The CDR3 coding sequence is TGTGCCAGCAGTTTATACAGGGGGCTTAATCAGCCCCAGCATTTT.

J is TRBJ1-2 and V is TRBV2, with D tentatively TRBD1 (6 bases). This CDR3 is built from 15 residues. V was cut by 6 bases and J by 6 bases, with 20 bases left in between. CDR1 SNHLY and CDR2 FYNNEI come from the germline V gene. The CDR3 nucleotides are TGTGCCAGCAGCCAGATACATGTCCAGGGGAATGGCTACACCTTC. This gives the protein CASSQIHVQGNGYTF.

The chain employs TRBV5-1 and TRBJ2-1, with 10 bases identical to TRBD2. Per the germline V gene, CDR1 is SGHRS and CDR2 is YFSETQ. The length of the CDR3 is 17 residues. Trimming cost V 4 bases and J 0 bases; bases outside gene matches: 7. In DNA, the CDR3 is TGCGCCAGCAGCGGTCCGGGACTAGCGAGCTCCTACAATGAGCAGTTCTTC. As protein: CASSGPGLASSYNEQFF.

The chain has TRBV7-3 and TRBJ2-5; a possible D gene is TRBD2 (6 bases). Between the trimmed V and J ends, which lost 3 bases and 5 bases, there was a span of 10 bases. The CDR3 extends over 13 amino acids. Germline CDR1 and CDR2: SGHTA and FQGTGA. Here the CDR3 reads CASSLGRGETQYF. The DNA for the CDR3 is TGTGCCAGCAGCTTGGGTCGGGGGGAGACCCAGTACTTC.

The V gene is TRBV5-5, the J gene TRBJ2-5; D is possibly TRBD1 (6 bases). The CDR3 is made up of 14 amino acids. Deletions cut 6 bases from V and 2 bases from J, with 14 bases between. Germline V gives CDR1 SGHKS, CDR2 YYEKEE (reference sequence). Here the CDR3 DNA reads TGTGCCAGCAACTCAGGGGCGGATCAAGAGACCCAGTACTTC. Its translation: CASNSGADQETQYF.

The chain uses TRBV15 and TRBJ1-1; tentative D call: TRBD1 (6 bases). V was pared by 4 bases and J by 3 bases, with 9 bases between. Germline CDR1 and CDR2: LNHNV and YYDKDF (reference sequence). The CDR3 spans 13 residues. As DNA, the CDR3 is TGTGCCACCAGCACAGGGGTCGACACTGAAGCTTTCTTT. Protein: CATSTGVDTEAFF.

V usage is TRBV20-1 and J usage is TRBJ1-2; D possibly corresponds to TRBD1 (5 bases). V was pared by 3 bases and J by 6 bases, with 17 bases between. The germline CDR1 and CDR2 sequences are DFQATT and SNEGSKA (reference sequence). The CDR3 loop spans 14 amino acids. The chain's CDR3 is CSASEGRESDGYTF. CDR3 bases: TGCAGTGCTAGTGAGGGGCGGGAATCGGATGGCTACACCTTC.

The chain carries TRBV4-1 and TRBJ1-3; 8 bases are shared with TRBD1. Germline V gene sequence: CDR1 MGHRA, CDR2 YSYEKL. The junction had 5 bases not matched to a gene; V was cut back by 2 bases and J by 2 bases. This CDR3 spans 16 amino acids. CDR3 in amino acids: CASSQTPTGAGNTIYF. Here the CDR3 DNA reads TGCGCCAGCAGCCAAACTCCGACAGGGGCTGGAAACACCATATATTTT.

This chain joins TRBV28 and TRBJ1-2, with 7 bases fitting TRBD1. V was pared by 6 bases and J by 5 bases, with 12 bases of the junction left unmatched. CDR3 size: 15 residues. Germline CDR1 and CDR2: MDHEN and SYDVKM. The CDR3 DNA follows: TGTGCCAGCAGCCCTCGGGAGGGGGCGAGATATGGCTACACCTTC. It codes for CASSPREGARYGYTF.

CDR3 DNA sequence: TGTGCCAGCAGTACGTCAGGGGGCTTAGCTTTCTTT. Translated: CASSTSGGLAFF. The V gene is TRBV27, the J gene TRBJ1-1; 8 bases are a match to TRBD1. CDR1 and CDR2 (germline): MNHEY, SMNVEV (reference sequence). This CDR3 region has 12 residues. The junction had 6 bases not matched to a gene; V was cut back by 5 bases and J by 10 bases.

This clone showed up just once. V is TRBV28 and J is TRBJ2-3; 7 bases agree with TRBD1. The germline CDR1 and CDR2 sequences are MDHEN and SYDVKM. V was clipped by 6 bases and J by 5 bases; unmatched bases: 5. The CDR3 spans 13 residues. The CDR3 sequence: CASRPDREDTQYF. The DNA for the CDR3 is TGTGCCAGCAGACCCGACAGGGAAGATACGCAGTATTTT.

J is TRBJ2-2 and V is TRBV2; TRBD1 agrees at 9 bases. V gave up 7 bases and J gave up 7 bases; unmatched junction bases: 10. Per germline, CDR1 SNHLY and CDR2 FYNNEI. CDR3 length: 15 residues. The CDR3 loop reads CASKYLGTGLGELFF. The CDR3 nucleotides read TGTGCCAGCAAATACCTCGGGACAGGGCTCGGGGAGCTGTTTTTT. Full variable domain (remainder filled in from reference TRBV2 and TRBJ2-2): EPEVTQTPSHQVTQMGQEVILRCVPISNHLYFYWYRQILGQKVEFLVSFYNNEISEKSEIFDDQFSVERPDGSNFTLKIRSTKLEDSAMYFCASKYLGTGLGELFFGEGSRLTVL.

The chain links TRBV4-2 to TRBJ2-1; tentatively, D is TRBD1 (6 bases). The CDR3 runs 15 residues. Trimming took 0 bases from V and 8 from J, leaving 14 bases between them. Germline lookup yields CDR1 LGHNA and CDR2 YNFKEQ. The CDR3 DNA follows: TGTGCCAGCAGCCAAGATACACAGGGTGTCGATGAGCAGTTCTTC. This gives the protein CASSQDTQGVDEQFF.

This clone turned up a few times. The gene calls are TRBV27 and TRBJ1-5; TRBD1 is a possible D gene (6 bases). The germline V gene encodes CDR1 MNHEY and CDR2 SMNVEV (reference sequence). This CDR3 contains 14 residues. Trimming removed 8 bases from V and 6 bases from J, with 17 bases in between. This CDR3 is CASRSDSVTQPQHF. DNA for the CDR3: TGTGCCAGCCGATCGGACAGCGTAACTCAGCCCCAGCATTTT.

This CDR3 is CASTRSGSTDTQYF. The CDR3, as DNA: TGTGCCAGCACCAGATCGGGGAGCACAGATACGCAGTATTTT. The rearrangement joins TRBV5-5 to TRBJ2-3, with D perhaps TRBD2 (5 bases). This CDR3 has 14 amino acids. Looked up from germline, CDR1 is SGHKS and CDR2 is YYEKEE (reference sequence). Trimming left V 6 bases short and J 0 bases short, with 11 bases between. The full variable domain, with the rest looked up from reference TRBV5-5 and TRBJ2-3, is DAGVTQSPTHLIKTRGQQVTLRCSPISGHKSVSWYQQVLGQGPQFIFQYYEKEERGRGNFPDRFSARQFPNYSSELNVNALLLGDSALYLCASTRSGSTDTQYFGPGTRLTVL.

This clone occurred a few times. J is TRBJ1-2 and V is TRBV4-1, with D perhaps matching TRBD1 (5 bases). Trimming pared 0 bases from V and 3 bases from J, leaving 8 bases between. Germline CDR1 and CDR2: MGHRA and YSYEKL. The CDR3 is 14 amino acids. CDR3 sequence: CASSQDQGDYGYTF. CDR3 nucleotide sequence: TGCGCCAGCAGCCAAGATCAGGGTGACTATGGCTACACCTTC.

The V and J genes are TRBV15 and TRBJ1-2; D is possibly TRBD1 (5 bases). This CDR3 has 13 residues. The germline V gene encodes CDR1 LNHNV and CDR2 YYDKDF (reference sequence). Trimming took off 7 bases at V and 1 base at J, with 10 bases between the two ends. The DNA of the CDR3 is TGTGCCACCACCCGGCAGGGTAACTATGGCTACACCTTC. Translation: CATTRQGNYGYTF. Filled out from reference TRBV15 and TRBJ1-2, the complete variable domain reads DAMVIQNPRYQVTQFGKPVTLSCSQTLNHNVMYWYQQKSSQAPKLLFHYYDKDFNNEADTPDNFQSRRPNTSFCFLDIRSPGLGDTAMYLCATTRQGNYGYTFGSGTRLTVV.

The rearrangement links TRBV5-1 to TRBJ1-2; possible D gene TRBD1, 6 bases. V was trimmed by 4 bases and J by 0 bases, leaving 10 bases between them. The CDR3 length is 14 residues. The germline V gene encodes CDR1 SGHRS and CDR2 YFSETQ. The CDR3 sequence: CASSPGTSNYGYTF. The CDR3 DNA sequence: TGCGCCAGCAGCCCTGGGACATCTAACTATGGCTACACCTTC.

The V gene is TRBV12-3 or TRBV12-4, the J gene TRBJ2-5; D unresolved. Trimming removed 3 bases at V and 5 bases at J, with 10 bases between. The CDR3 has 13 amino acids. This CDR3 is CASSFLEWETQYF. CDR3 nucleotide sequence: TGTGCCAGCAGTTTTCTGGAGTGGGAGACCCAGTACTTC.

This clone turned up a few times. The chain combines TRBV5-6 with TRBJ2-5; 13 bases map to TRBD2. The CDR3 spans 15 residues. Germline V CDR1 and CDR2: SGHDT, YYEEEE. Germline trimming cut 4 bases from V and 4 bases from J; bases unmatched to any gene: 4. In nucleotides, the CDR3 is TGTGCCAGCAGCGTACTAGCGGGGGGGCGAGAGACCCAGTACTTC. This encodes CASSVLAGGRETQYF.

The chain joins TRBV15 to TRBJ2-3, with TRBD1 matching 8 bases. Germline CDR1 LNHNV, CDR2 YYDKDF (reference sequence). This CDR3 has 15 residues. V lost 0 bases, J lost 4 bases, and 3 bases stayed unmatched. This CDR3 is CATSRESTGADTQYF. The CDR3 nucleotides are TGTGCCACCAGCAGAGAGTCGACAGGGGCAGATACGCAGTATTTT.

The rearrangement links TRBV18 to TRBJ2-3; D remains unclear. Germline CDR1 is KGHSH and CDR2 is LQKENI. With 3 bases removed from V and 2 bases from J, the gap between germline ends came to 12 bases. This CDR3 spans 15 amino acids. This CDR3 reads CASSPRAQNTDTQYF. The CDR3 coding sequence is TGTGCCAGCTCACCTCGAGCACAGAACACAGATACGCAGTATTTT.

The chain combines TRBV5-1 with TRBJ1-6, with D uncertain. The CDR3 totals 16 residues. Trimming removed 0 bases at V and 7 bases at J, with 14 bases between. Germline-derived CDR1 and CDR2 are SGHRS and YFSETQ. Written as DNA, the CDR3 is TGCGCCAGCAGCTTGGGTCAGGCCGGGGAAAATTCACCCCTCCACTTT. Amino acids: CASSLGQAGENSPLHF.